This is a list of T cell receptor beta chains from one sample in a study of cytomegalovirus exposure and HLA in healthy donors. Sequenced by immunoSEQ multiplex PCR; TCRdb stores in-frame clones only, minus some. The sample has 30,000 to 40,000 clones. Material: PBMCs. Every receptor here comes from a human donor in good health. The CDR3 runs from the conserved cysteine through the conserved F or W. The D gene is left open where the match is weak. Not every row has a clone size; where given, it reads once, few, many or a size class.

.	TRBV7-8	.	TRBJ1-2	CASSLGAGDGYTF	TGTGCCAGCAGCCTAGGGGCAGGGGATGGCTACACCTTC
.	TRBV2	.	TRBJ1-6	CASSGTARESSYNSPLHF	TGTGCCAGCAGTGGGACAGCCCGAGAGAGCTCCTATAATTCACCCCTCCACTTT
TRBD2	TRBV7-2	.	TRBJ2-7	CASRAGGSSYEQYF	TGTGCCAGCAGGGCGGGGGGGTCCTCCTACGAGCAGTACTTC
.	TRBV5-1	.	TRBJ2-2	CASSRRAVANTGELFF	TGCGCCAGCAGCCGGAGGGCGGTTGCGAACACCGGGGAGCTGTTTTTT
TRBD2	TRBV6-6	.	TRBJ2-7	CASSYSAGGSYEQYF	TGTGCCAGCAGTTACTCGGCGGGGGGCTCCTACGAGCAGTACTTC
.	TRBV30	.	TRBJ2-5	CAWRSTGPNQYF	TGTGCCTGGAGGTCTACAGGACCGAACCAGTACTTC
TRBD1	TRBV5-8	.	TRBJ1-2	CASSLEGAYYGYTF	TGTGCCAGCAGCTTGGAGGGGGCCTACTATGGCTACACCTTC
.	TRBV9	.	TRBJ2-3	CASSVLHTGTGTDTQYF	TGTGCCAGCAGCGTACTCCATACGGGGACTGGCACAGATACGCAGTATTTT
.	TRBV2	.	TRBJ1-6	CASSSGTPNSPLHF	TGTGCCAGCAGTTCCGGGACACCGAATTCACCCCTCCACTTT
.	TRBV7-3	.	TRBJ1-2	CASSRGRTGGYTF	TGTGCCAGCAGCCGAGGACGGACGGGGGGCTACACCTTC
.	TRBV25-1	.	TRBJ1-2	CASSDGFQGYYGYTF	TGTGCCAGCAGTGACGGCTTTCAGGGCTACTATGGCTACACCTTC
.	TRBV7-2	.	TRBJ1-5	CASSLTGSSNQPQHF	TGTGCCAGCAGCCTTACCGGGAGTAGCAATCAGCCCCAGCATTTT
TRBD2	TRBV7-3	.	TRBJ2-1	CASSRRGGDYNEQFF	TGTGCCAGCAGCAGACGGGGGGGCGATTACAATGAGCAGTTCTTC
.	TRBV19	.	TRBJ2-7	CASSALGGSYEQYF	TGTGCCAGTAGTGCATTGGGGGGCTCCTACGAGCAGTACTTC
.	TRBV5-1	.	TRBJ1-1	CASSRLGGLNTEAFF	TGCGCCAGCAGCAGACTGGGGGGACTGAACACTGAAGCTTTCTTT
.	TRBV7-6	.	TRBJ1-1	CASSLDMGRDTEAFF	TGTGCCAGCAGCTTAGATATGGGCAGGGACACTGAAGCTTTCTTT
.	TRBV10-3	.	TRBJ2-5	CAISGRGRGETQYF	TGTGCCATCAGTGGGAGGGGGAGGGGAGAGACCCAGTACTTC
.	TRBV19	.	TRBJ2-7	CASSPNMAGQGEQYF	TGTGCCAGTAGTCCCAATATGGCAGGGCAAGGCGAGCAGTACTTC
TRBD1	TRBV28	.	TRBJ1-5	CASSLRIQGAHNQPQHF	TGTGCCAGCAGTTTAAGGATACAGGGGGCCCACAATCAGCCCCAGCATTTT
TRBD2	TRBV7-2	.	TRBJ2-3	CASSLGRGAADTQYF	TGTGCCAGCAGCTTAGGGCGGGGGGCCGCAGATACGCAGTATTTT
.	TRBV5-4	.	TRBJ1-2	CASSLVPGDGYTF	TGTGCCAGCAGCTTGGTCCCGGGGGATGGCTACACCTTC
TRBD1	TRBV30	.	TRBJ1-6	CAGRNQGERNSPLHF	TGTGCCGGGAGGAACCAGGGGGAGCGCAATTCACCCCTCCACTTT
.	TRBV18	.	TRBJ2-1	CASSPLKADEQFF	TGTGCCAGCTCACCACTGAAGGCGGATGAGCAGTTCTTC
TRBD1	TRBV9	.	TRBJ1-1	CASSVDRANTEAFF	TGTGCCAGCAGCGTGGACAGGGCGAACACTGAAGCTTTCTTT
.	TRBV2	.	TRBJ1-6	CASSGVGGSYNSPLHF	TGTGCCAGCAGTGGTGTGGGGGGCTCCTATAATTCACCCCTCCACTTT
.	TRBV6-1	.	TRBJ1-1	CASRAGGTETEAFF	TGTGCCAGCCGGGCAGGAGGCACCGAAACTGAAGCTTTCTTT
.	TRBV2	.	TRBJ1-5	CASTGQLNQPQHF	TGTGCCAGCACTGGACAGCTCAATCAGCCCCAGCATTTT
.	TRBV5-4	.	TRBJ1-1	CASSGQSEKYTEAFF	TGTGCCAGCAGCGGACAGAGTGAAAAGTACACTGAAGCTTTCTTT
.	TRBV5-5	.	TRBJ1-5	CASSLQGNSNQPQHF	TGTGCCAGCAGCCTACAGGGTAATAGCAATCAGCCCCAGCATTTT
TRBD1	TRBV27	.	TRBJ2-2	CASSPTGIPNTGELFF	TGTGCCAGCAGCCCGACAGGGATACCTAACACCGGGGAGCTGTTTTTT
.	TRBV28	.	TRBJ1-2	CASQYPRVTYGYTF	TGTGCCAGTCAGTACCCCAGGGTGACCTATGGCTACACCTTC
TRBD1	TRBV5-6	.	TRBJ2-6	CASSLAMGTASSGANALTF	TGTGCCAGCAGCTTGGCCATGGGGACAGCGAGCTCTGGGGCCAACGCCCTGACTTTC
.	TRBV28	.	TRBJ1-4	CASSWSRGNEKLFF	TGTGCCAGCAGTTGGAGCAGGGGTAATGAAAAACTGTTTTTT
.	TRBV29-1	.	TRBJ2-1	CSVEDRSTRDEQFF	TGCAGCGTTGAAGATCGATCTACCCGGGATGAGCAGTTCTTC
.	TRBV30	.	TRBJ1-4	CAWRPMTGLNEKLFF	TGTGCCTGGAGGCCTATGACTGGACTTAATGAAAAACTGTTTTTT
.	TRBV6-5	.	TRBJ1-1	CASSSTGPGTEAFF	TGTGCCAGCAGTTCTACAGGGCCGGGCACTGAAGCTTTCTTT
.	TRBV7-7	.	TRBJ1-5	CASSGLGQPQHF	TGTGCTAGCAGCGGCCTTGGCCAGCCCCAGCATTTT
TRBD1	TRBV4-1	.	TRBJ2-7	CASSHPAKDRVSYEQYF	TGCGCCAGCAGCCACCCCGCTAAGGACAGGGTATCCTACGAGCAGTACTTC
.	TRBV5-1	.	TRBJ2-2	CASTPGRGDTGELFF	TGCGCCAGCACCCCTGGGAGAGGAGACACCGGGGAGCTGTTTTTT
TRBD2	TRBV4-1	medium-sized	TRBJ2-1	CASSQGLAGENEQFF	TGCGCCAGCAGCCAGGGACTAGCGGGGGAGAATGAGCAGTTCTTC
.	TRBV18	.	TRBJ1-1	CASSRDTENTEAFF	TGTGCCAGCTCCCGGGACACAGAGAACACTGAAGCTTTCTTT
.	TRBV19	.	TRBJ2-3	CATKRSAGGKTDTQYF	TGTGCCACCAAACGATCGGCTGGGGGGAAAACAGATACGCAGTATTTT
TRBD1	TRBV27	.	TRBJ1-4	CASSQRDRGGKLFF	TGTGCCAGCAGTCAGCGGGACAGGGGAGGAAAACTGTTTTTT
TRBD1	TRBV18	.	TRBJ1-4	CASSPQTGRNEKLFF	TGTGCCAGCTCACCCCAGACAGGGAGGAACGAAAAACTGTTTTTT
.	TRBV4-2	.	TRBJ2-1	CASSQEEWASGRYNEQFF	TGTGCCAGCAGCCAAGAAGAATGGGCTAGTGGGAGATACAATGAGCAGTTCTTC
.	TRBV6-5	.	TRBJ1-1	CASRVNRVTEAFF	TGTGCCAGCAGGGTGAACAGGGTCACTGAAGCTTTCTTT
TRBD1	TRBV5-6	.	TRBJ2-6	CASTRRQGVSGANVLTF	TGTGCCAGCACCAGACGACAGGGGGTATCTGGGGCCAACGTCCTGACTTTC
.	TRBV10-3	.	TRBJ2-7	CAISESGRGLSYEQYF	TGTGCCATCAGTGAGTCGGGGCGGGGGCTCTCCTACGAGCAGTACTTC
.	TRBV6-6	.	TRBJ1-2	CASTKEGTNYGYTF	TGTGCCAGCACCAAGGAGGGAACTAACTATGGCTACACCTTC
.	TRBV19	.	TRBJ1-1	CASSTQTGLGAEAFF	TGTGCCAGTAGTACTCAGACTGGATTAGGCGCTGAAGCTTTCTTT
TRBD1	TRBV5-6	.	TRBJ1-5	CASSVTGEVQPQHF	TGTGCCAGCAGCGTTACAGGGGAGGTACAGCCCCAGCATTTT
TRBD1	TRBV7-2	.	TRBJ1-2	CASSFQGVDGYTF	TGTGCCAGCAGCTTCCAGGGGGTGGATGGCTACACCTTC
TRBD2	TRBV5-1	.	TRBJ2-1	CASSPLGGGTEGEQFF	TGCGCCAGCAGCCCCCTAGGCGGGGGGACGGAGGGTGAGCAGTTCTTC
.	TRBV28	.	TRBJ1-1	CASSSSQGTEAFF	TGTGCCAGCAGTTCGTCACAGGGAACTGAAGCTTTCTTT
.	TRBV27	.	TRBJ2-7	CASRETDLHEQYF	TGTGCCAGCAGGGAGACAGACTTACACGAGCAGTACTTC